Following are 4 T cell receptor beta chains from one sample sequenced in a study of blood T cell repertoires in COVID-19. The assay was immunoSEQ multiplex PCR, and TCRdb's table has in-frame clones only and misses some. Of under 90,000 clones in the sample, over 70% are singletons; the top ten hold about 5.7%. Sequencing used peripheral blood. These TCRs come from a man aged 50 to 60 with active or convalescent COVID-19.

The rearrangement uses TRBV2 and TRBJ2-5; the D gene is possibly TRBD2 (5 bases). Germline-derived CDR1 and CDR2 are SNHLY and FYNNEI. V was pared by 11 bases and J by 8 bases, with 18 bases between. The CDR3 length is 12 residues. The CDR3 DNA reads TGTGCCGCAAGCGGAAGTGGGGAAACCCAGTACTTC. It yields the protein CAASGSGETQYF.

This clone came up once. The chain recombines TRBV29-1 with TRBJ2-1, with 12 bases aligning to TRBD2. The V gene's germline CDR1 is SQVTM and CDR2 ANQGSEA. V shed 6 bases, J shed 2 bases, and the junction held 8 bases outside the gene matches. The CDR3 runs 16 residues. This CDR3 reads CSVTGLAGSTYNEQFF. The CDR3 DNA follows: TGCAGCGTGACAGGACTAGCGGGGTCCACCTACAATGAGCAGTTCTTC.

This chain links TRBV5-4 with TRBJ1-1, with D tentatively TRBD1 (5 bases). The germline V gene has CDR1 SGHNT and CDR2 YYREEE (reference sequence). The CDR3 sequence is 15 residues long. V gave up 0 bases and J gave up 4 bases, with 13 bases separating them. Written as DNA, the CDR3 is TGTGCCAGCAGCTTGGGGGGCCGGGGGGGCACTGAAGCTTTCTTT. Residues: CASSLGGRGGTEAFF.

The V gene is TRBV7-2, the J gene TRBJ1-5; D is undetermined. Looked up from germline, CDR1 is SGHTA and CDR2 is FQGNSA. The CDR3 has 14 residues. The germline V and J ends were trimmed by 3 bases and 1 base, with 7 bases remaining between them. In nucleotides, the CDR3 is TGTGCCAGCAGCTTCGGGAGGAGCAATCAGCCCCAGCATTTT. Translation gives CASSFGRSNQPQHF.